This entry lists 26 T cell receptor beta chains sequenced from one sample in a study of long-term antiretroviral therapy in people with HIV. Sequencing relied on immunoSEQ assay v3.0, run at survey level. Clones were read by immunoSEQ multiplex PCR, and TCRdb kept only the in-frame ones, dropping some. The sample lists about 27,000 clones; 82% were seen once. Sequenced material: unsorted PBMCs, taken 0.8 years before starting antiretroviral therapy. The source is a man aged 18 to 30 with HIV.

A few counts support this clone. The chain links TRBV6-5 to TRBJ2-7; TRBD2 matches 7 bases. This CDR3 is 14 amino acids long. Looked up from germline, CDR1 is MNHEY and CDR2 is SVGAGI. V lost 6 bases and J lost 2; bases outside the gene matches: 7. The CDR3 sequence: CASRGGSEAYEQYF. The CDR3 region has the DNA TGTGCCAGCAGGGGCGGGAGTGAGGCCTACGAGCAGTACTTC.

The chain links TRBV27 to TRBJ2-3; 7 bases agree with TRBD1. The V gene's germline CDR1 is MNHEY and CDR2 SMNVEV (reference sequence). CDR3 length: 16 residues. V trimming: 3 bases; J trimming: 2 bases; junction bases outside the gene matches: 8. Written as DNA, the CDR3 is TGTGCCAGCAGTTTTCGAGACAGGGCCTTCACAGATACGCAGTATTTT. Its protein product is CASSFRDRAFTDTQYF.

CDR3 sequence: CASSQSSPIGLNTGELFF. Written as DNA, the CDR3 is TGCGCCAGCAGCCAAAGCTCCCCAATCGGCCTGAACACCGGGGAGCTGTTTTTT. The rearrangement links TRBV4-3 to TRBJ2-2; no clear D gene. Germline CDR1 reads LGHNA; CDR2 reads YSLEER. The CDR3 runs 18 residues. Trimming removed 2 bases from V and 1 base from J, with 17 bases in between.

This clone appeared a single time. The chain carries TRBV30 and TRBJ1-2; TRBD1 agrees at 8 bases. Germline CDR1 GTSNPN, CDR2 SVGIG (reference sequence). The trim removed 2 bases at V and 12 bases at J, leaving 8 bases unmatched. CDR3 length equals 12 residues. The CDR3 here is CAWSRTGNDHTF. CDR3 bases: TGTGCCTGGAGTCGGACAGGGAATGATCACACCTTC.

This chain links TRBV6-6 with TRBJ2-2, with D hard to call. CDR3 length equals 12 residues. Per germline, CDR1 MNHNY and CDR2 SVGAGI (reference sequence). V lost 2 bases to trimming and J lost 3 bases, with 1 base between them. The CDR3 here is CASSYHTGELFF. DNA of the CDR3: TGTGCCAGCAGTTACCACACCGGGGAGCTGTTTTTT.

This clone came up a few times. In nucleotides, the CDR3 is TGTGCCAGCAGCCAAGGAATAACCACTGAAGCTTTCTTT. Its translation is CASSQGITTEAFF. V usage is TRBV14 and J usage is TRBJ1-1; D uncertain. CDR1 is SGHDN, CDR2 FVKESK, per germline. Trimming removed 1 base at V and 4 bases at J, with 7 bases between. The CDR3 is made up of 13 amino acids.

The chain is built from TRBV4-2 and TRBJ2-5, with 10 bases identical to TRBD2. V trimming: 4 bases; J trimming: 2 bases; junction bases outside the gene matches: 4. The CDR3 sequence is 15 residues long. Germline V gene lookup returns CDR1 LGHNA and CDR2 YNFKEQ. CDR3 in DNA: TGTGCCAGCAGCCCTACTAGCGGGGAACAAGAGACCCAGTACTTC. Amino acid sequence: CASSPTSGEQETQYF.

This clone was picked up a small number of times. The chain is built from TRBV4-1 and TRBJ2-1; 12 bases are a match to TRBD1. The ends lost 4 bases at V and 7 bases at J; junction bases unmatched: 11. CDR1 is MGHRA, CDR2 YSYEKL, per germline. This CDR3 is 17 amino acids long. CDR3: CASSRHGGQGARNEQFF. In nucleotides, the CDR3 is TGCGCCAGCAGCCGCCACGGGGGACAGGGGGCGCGGAATGAGCAGTTCTTC.

CDR3 nucleotide sequence: TGTGCCAGCAGTCACCTCACTAGCGGGAGGGGGGGGAGCTCCTACAATGAGCAGTTCTTC. It is translated as CASSHLTSGRGGSSYNEQFF. This sequence joins TRBV27 and TRBJ2-1, with TRBD2 matching over 13 bases. V gave up 5 bases and J gave up 0 bases; unmatched junction bases: 13. The CDR3 contains 20 residues. Germline CDR1 is MNHEY and CDR2 is SMNVEV (reference sequence).

This chain's CDR3 is CASSLIGTSGETQYF. DNA for the CDR3: TGCGCCAGCAGCTTGATAGGGACTAGCGGGGAGACCCAGTACTTC. The chain is built from TRBV5-1 and TRBJ2-5; 12 bases are shared with TRBD2. The CDR3 length is 15 residues. Germline-derived CDR1 and CDR2 are SGHRS and YFSETQ. Losses at the gene ends were 1 base for V and 5 bases for J; bases not matched to a gene: 3.

The chain joins TRBV9 to TRBJ2-7, with 14 bases identical to TRBD2. J lost 2 bases, V lost 10 bases, and 11 bases had no gene match. The CDR3 runs 16 residues. Germline loops: CDR1 SGDLS, CDR2 YYNGEE. The DNA of the CDR3 is TGTGCCGCCGGCGGGACTAGCGGGGGATCTACCTACGAGCAGTACTTC. This translates into CAAGGTSGGSTYEQYF.

The genes are TRBV27 and TRBJ2-3, with TRBD2 matching 11 bases. Trimming cost V 5 bases and J 2 bases; bases outside gene matches: 9. This CDR3 region has 17 residues. Germline CDR1 MNHEY, CDR2 SMNVEV (reference sequence). The CDR3 loop is CASSNSLAGADTDTQYF. DNA of the CDR3: TGTGCCAGCAGTAACTCACTAGCGGGAGCGGACACAGATACGCAGTATTTT.

The chain uses TRBV30 and TRBJ1-4; no clear D gene. The CDR3 is 11 amino acids. Per the germline V gene, CDR1 is GTSNPN and CDR2 is SVGIG (reference sequence). The ends were cut back, 0 bases at V and 7 bases at J, with 3 bases in the middle. The CDR3 sequence: CAWSVLEKLFF. The CDR3 nucleotides read TGTGCCTGGAGTGTACTTGAAAAACTGTTTTTT.

The chain couples TRBV10-3 to TRBJ1-1, with a tentative D call TRBD1 (6 bases). Germline V CDR1 and CDR2: ENHRY, SYGVKD. Trimming shortened V by 6 bases and J by 6 bases, and 23 bases separated the two germline ends. The CDR3 totals 16 residues. This chain's CDR3 is CAISGSVAETGSEAFF. As DNA, the CDR3 is TGTGCCATCAGCGGATCGGTGGCCGAGACAGGCTCTGAAGCTTTCTTT.

This clone was detected only a few times. This sequence joins TRBV6-1 and TRBJ1-1, with no clear D. The CDR3 is 14 amino acids. Germline CDR1 reads MNHNS; CDR2 reads SASEGT. Trimming took 2 bases from V and 2 from J, leaving 9 bases between them. In DNA, the CDR3 is TGTGCCAGCAGTGAATATAACAGAAACACTGAAGCTTTCTTT. This encodes CASSEYNRNTEAFF.

The chain has TRBV4-2 and TRBJ2-1; 9 bases are a match to TRBD2. The CDR3 consists of 20 residues. Germline CDR1 and CDR2: LGHNA and YNFKEQ. J was trimmed by 6 bases and V by 0 bases; bases with no gene match: 18. In DNA form, the CDR3 reads TGTGCCAGCAGCCAAGACCCCTCGATCCTTAGCGGGAGCTTCTTCAATGAGCAGTTCTTC. Its protein product is CASSQDPSILSGSFFNEQFF.

V usage is TRBV23-1 and J usage is TRBJ1-5; D not certain. TRBV23-1 carries the ORF label, with uncertain function. This CDR3 has 13 amino acids. The V and J ends lost 10 bases and 9 bases respectively, with 19 bases between them. The DNA of the CDR3 is TGCGCCACATCCGGAGCCGGGGAATGGCCCCAGCATTTT. Translating gives CATSGAGEWPQHF.

The V gene is TRBV7-2, the J gene TRBJ1-1; D remains unclear. The V end was cut by 1 base, the J end by 1 base, with 7 bases between. CDR1 and CDR2 (germline): SGHTA, FQGNSA. CDR3 length: 14 residues. CDR3: CASSLDYQNTEAFF. DNA for the CDR3: TGTGCCAGCAGCTTAGACTATCAGAACACTGAAGCTTTCTTT.

This clone was seen a handful of times. The chain employs TRBV19 and TRBJ1-2, with D uncertain. Germline loops: CDR1 LNHDA, CDR2 SQIVND (reference sequence). Trimming took 1 base from V and 5 from J, leaving 2 bases between them. The CDR3 runs to 11 residues. The CDR3 DNA reads TGTGCCAGTAGTATAGCGTATGGCTACACCTTC. Translation gives CASSIAYGYTF.

The chain couples TRBV5-6 to TRBJ2-7, with D unclear. The CDR3 spans 13 residues. Germline CDR1 is SGHDT and CDR2 is YYEEEE. With 2 bases removed from V and 2 bases from J, the gap between germline ends came to 8 bases. The CDR3 protein is CASSFAVTYEQYF. The DNA of the CDR3 is TGTGCCAGCAGCTTTGCAGTGACCTACGAGCAGTACTTC. Full variable domain (outside the CDR3, taken from reference TRBV5-6 and TRBJ2-7): DAGVTQSPTHLIKTRGQQVTLRCSPKSGHDTVSWYQQALGQGPQFIFQYYEEEERQRGNFPDRFSGHQFPNYSSELNVNALLLGDSALYLCASSFAVTYEQYFGPGTRLTVT.

The J gene is TRBJ2-2, the V gene TRBV10-3, with 7 bases that match TRBD1. This CDR3 is 13 amino acids long. Per the germline V gene, CDR1 is ENHRY and CDR2 is SYGVKD. Unmatched junction bases numbered 6, after V lost 7 bases and J lost 7 bases. The CDR3 spells CAINPSGGGELFF. The CDR3 nucleotides read TGTGCCATCAATCCCTCAGGGGGCGGGGAGCTGTTTTTT.

V and J are TRBV28 and TRBJ1-2; TRBD1 agrees at 7 bases. After removal of 7 bases from V and 5 bases from J, the junction contained 10 bases not matched to a gene. This CDR3 has 14 residues. Germline lookup yields CDR1 MDHEN and CDR2 SYDVKM. The chain's CDR3 is CASTLRAGGYGYTF. Here the CDR3 DNA reads TGTGCCAGCACCCTCCGGGCAGGGGGATATGGCTACACCTTC.

The rearrangement uses TRBV14 and TRBJ2-6; D is ambiguous. The length of the CDR3 is 17 residues. CDR1 is SGHDN and CDR2 is FVKESK in the germline V gene. V was shortened by 5 bases and J by 1 base, with 15 bases between the two germline ends. The CDR3 bases are TGTGCCAGCAGCTACAATCTGCTAATATCTGGGGCCAACGTCCTGACTTTC. As protein: CASSYNLLISGANVLTF.

The rearrangement joins TRBV7-9 to TRBJ1-5; D is possibly TRBD1 (5 bases). This CDR3 is built from 13 residues. CDR1 is SEHNR and CDR2 is FQNEAQ in the germline V gene (reference sequence). V dropped 6 bases and J dropped 6 bases, with 12 bases sitting between them. CDR3 nucleotides: TGTGCCAGCAGTAGGGGCGCGGGTCAGCCCCAGCATTTT. Protein sequence: CASSRGAGQPQHF.

This chain uses TRBV7-9 with TRBJ1-3; 8 nucleotides match TRBD1. V gave up 4 bases and J gave up 2 bases; unmatched junction bases: 4. From germline, CDR1 is SEHNR and CDR2 FQNEAQ (reference sequence). The CDR3 runs 15 residues. CDR3 sequence reads: CASSSDRVTGNTIYF. CDR3 in DNA: TGTGCCAGCAGCTCGGACAGGGTAACTGGAAACACCATATATTTT.

This CDR3 is CASSPPLENTIYF. The DNA of the CDR3 is TGCGCCAGCAGCCCCCCATTGGAAAACACCATATATTTT. The V gene is TRBV5-1, the J gene TRBJ1-3; D is unclear. The CDR3 runs to 13 residues. V lost 4 bases and J 6 bases, leaving 11 bases between the germline ends. CDR1 is SGHRS, CDR2 YFSETQ, per germline.